This T cell receptor (beta chain) was profiled in a study of cytomegalovirus exposure and HLA in healthy donors. V shed 0 bases and J 0 bases; nucleotides not matched to a gene: 4. This CDR3 comprises 17 residues. The PCR used 60 Vbeta and 13 Jbeta primers. The assay was immunoSEQ multiplex PCR, and TCRdb's table has in-frame clones only and misses some. This table holds some 190,000 clones, 70% to 90% found once. V gene TRBV6-7 combines with J gene TRBJ2-1, with TRBD1 matching over 8 bases. TRBV6-7 is given ORF status, its function remaining uncertain. The sequence came from a male donor in good health and CMV-seronegative. Sequencing input: PBMCs. CDR3 nucleotides: TGTGCCAGCAGTTACTCCAGGGGGCGCGGCTCCTACAATGAGCAGTTCTTC. Translation gives CASSYSRGRGSYNEQFF.